This TCR beta chain was identified during a study of T cell responses to AZD1222 COVID-19 vaccine. Sequencing used immunoSEQ multiplex PCR; TCRdb keeps in-frame clones, though not all of them. The sample includes around 140,000 clones, around 87% of them seen just once. Here the sequenced sample was peripheral blood, taken on day 0 of AZD1222 vaccination. This TCR came from an adult in good health.

As DNA, the CDR3 is TGTGCCAGCAGTTACACACGGCAGGCAACGGGAAACACCATATATTTT. Translated, it gives CASSYTRQATGNTIYF. The chain links TRBV6-5 to TRBJ1-3; D not certain. The CDR3 is 16 residues long. Germline V gives CDR1 MNHEY, CDR2 SVGAGI. V dropped 2 bases and J dropped 4 bases, with 15 bases sitting between them.